Listed below are T cell receptor beta chains from one sample, sequenced in a study of CD8+ T cells in alopecia areata. Sequenced by immunoSEQ multiplex PCR; TCRdb stores in-frame clones only, minus some. The repertoire holds about 140,000 clones, 70% to 90% seen once, with less than 15% in the top ten. This sample comprised CD8+ T cells sorted from blood, obtained at week 4, from a patient treated with tofacitinib. The receptors originated from a human donor with alopecia areata. CDR3s include the opening cysteine and the closing phenylalanine or tryptophan. The D gene is left open where the match is weak. Rows give clone size only sometimes, using once, few, many, or a class for an expanded clone.

D gene,clone size,V gene,J gene,CDR3 DNA,CDR3 protein
-,-,TRBV10-3,TRBJ2-7,TGTGCCACCAGCCGACAATCCGAGCAGTACTTC,CATSRQSEQYF
TRBD1,-,TRBV2,TRBJ1-2,TGTGCCAGCATCCATTGGGACAGGGCGCATACCAACTATGGCTACACCTTC,CASIHWDRAHTNYGYTF
TRBD1,-,TRBV7-2,TRBJ1-5,TGTGCCAGCAGCTTACTCGTGGACAGGGGGATCCAGCCCCAGCATTTT,CASSLLVDRGIQPQHF
-,once,TRBV4-1,TRBJ2-1,TGCGCCAGCAGCCAAGAGGGCCAGTACAATGAGCAGTTCTTC,CASSQEGQYNEQFF
TRBD2,-,TRBV4-1,TRBJ2-2,TGCGCCAGCAGCCACCCTAGCGCGGGAGACACCGGGGAGCTGTTTTTT,CASSHPSAGDTGELFF
TRBD1,-,TRBV29-1,TRBJ2-2,TGCATCGCACAGACAGGGTTTTTCGACACCGGGGAGCTGTTTTTT,CIAQTGFFDTGELFF
-,-,TRBV30,TRBJ2-1,TGTGCCTGGAGCGGAGGCTCCTACAATGAGCAGTTCTTC,CAWSGGSYNEQFF
-,once,TRBV19,TRBJ2-5,TGTGCCAGTAGTATAGCGGGACCGCAAGAGACCCAGTACTTC,CASSIAGPQETQYF
-,-,TRBV6-1,TRBJ2-7,TGTGCCAGCACCGACGTAACCTACGAGCAGTACTTC,CASTDVTYEQYF
-,-,TRBV6-4,TRBJ1-1,TGTGCCAGCAGTGACACCCCGACAGGACGGGACACTGAAGCTTTCTTT,CASSDTPTGRDTEAFF
-,-,TRBV5-6,TRBJ1-1,TGTGCCAGCAGCCCGGTGGCAGGGGTGAACACTGAAGCTTTCTTT,CASSPVAGVNTEAFF
-,-,TRBV9,TRBJ2-3,TGTGCCAGCAGCGTAGGGGATAGCCCAAGTACGCAGTATTTT,CASSVGDSPSTQYF
TRBD2,once,TRBV19,TRBJ2-1,TGTGCCAGTAGTATCTCCCTAGCGGGGGGGGTATACAATGAGCAGTTCTTC,CASSISLAGGVYNEQFF
-,-,TRBV6-5,TRBJ2-3,TGTGCCAGCAGTTATATAGGGCCGTACACAGATACGCAGTATTTT,CASSYIGPYTDTQYF
-,-,TRBV4-2,TRBJ2-7,TGTGCCAGCAGCGAAGACGAACTTTACGAGCAGTACTTC,CASSEDELYEQYF
-,-,TRBV29-1,TRBJ2-1,TGCAGCGTTGATCTTTTTCCCTACAATGAGCAGTTCTTC,CSVDLFPYNEQFF
-,-,TRBV7-9,TRBJ2-5,TGTGCCAGCAGCTCGAGAGAGACCCAGTACTTC,CASSSRETQYF
-,-,TRBV11-2,TRBJ2-6,TGTGCCAGCAGCTTAGGGGGAACTGGGGCCAACGTCCTGACTTTC,CASSLGGTGANVLTF
TRBD2,-,TRBV7-2,TRBJ2-7,TGTGCCAGCAGACGAAACTCGGGACTAGCTTTCGAGCAGTACTTC,CASRRNSGLAFEQYF
TRBD2,-,TRBV7-7,TRBJ2-2,TGTGCTAGCAGCGCGGGGGCGAACACCGGGGAGCTGTTTTTT,CASSAGANTGELFF
-,-,TRBV30,TRBJ2-1,TGTGCCTGGAGTGTAGGAGAGCTGGTGGCCGACAATGAGCAGTTCTTC,CAWSVGELVADNEQFF
-,-,TRBV9,TRBJ2-3,TGTGCCAGCAGCGTAGCGGGGGCCCGCACAGATACGCAGTATTTT,CASSVAGARTDTQYF
TRBD2,-,TRBV27,TRBJ2-3,TGTGCCAGCAGTTTATCGATGGGGGGGGCAGATACGCAGTATTTT,CASSLSMGGADTQYF
TRBD2,-,TRBV10-3,TRBJ2-3,TGTGCCATCAGTGAGTCGACTAGCGGTGGCACAGATACGCAGTATTTT,CAISESTSGGTDTQYF
-,-,TRBV6-6,TRBJ1-2,TGTGCCAGCAGTTTGGATGACTATGGCTACACCTTC,CASSLDDYGYTF
TRBD1,-,TRBV7-9,TRBJ2-7,TGTGCCAGCAGCGGGGACAGGGGGCCCTACGAGCAGTACTTC,CASSGDRGPYEQYF
-,few,TRBV29-1,TRBJ2-2,TGCAGCGTTTTCTTGGGGACAACCGGCGCCGGGGAGCTGTTTTTT,CSVFLGTTGAGELFF
-,-,TRBV21-1,TRBJ1-5,TGTGCCAGCAGCAAAGATTGGCAGGGGGCCCGCCAGCCCCAGCATTTT,CASSKDWQGARQPQHF
-,-,TRBV7-6,TRBJ2-1,TGTGCCAGCAGCCCGCGCGTGGCAGGGGAGCTGTTCTTC,CASSPRVAGELFF
-,-,TRBV7-9,TRBJ1-3,TGTGCCAGCAGCCGGGGAGGAAACACCATATATTTT,CASSRGGNTIYF
TRBD1,-,TRBV30,TRBJ2-7,TGTGCCTGGATAACAGGGGCCGAGCAGTACTTC,CAWITGAEQYF
TRBD2,-,TRBV29-1,TRBJ2-1,TGCAGCGTTGAAGGGGTAGCGGGGTGGAGCTCCTACAATGAGCAGTTCTTC,CSVEGVAGWSSYNEQFF
TRBD1,-,TRBV2,TRBJ2-7,TGTGCCATCTGGACAGGCAGCTCCTACGAGCAGTACTTC,CAIWTGSSYEQYF
-,-,TRBV7-8,TRBJ2-7,TGTGCCAGCAGCTTAGCGTTGGCCATTCCAAATTCCTACGAGCAGTACTTC,CASSLALAIPNSYEQYF
-,-,TRBV7-9,TRBJ2-2,TGTGCCCTTCTGGGAAGCGCCGGGGAGCTGTTTTTT,CALLGSAGELFF
-,-,TRBV4-1,TRBJ2-1,TGCGCCAGCAGCCAGGCGACTGGTTTAGGGTATGAGCAGTTCTTC,CASSQATGLGYEQFF
TRBD2,-,TRBV6-6,TRBJ2-7,TGTGCCAGCACCCCACTAGCGGGATTCGACGAGCAGTACTTC,CASTPLAGFDEQYF
-,once,TRBV30,TRBJ1-1,TGTGCCTGGAGCGCCCATAGTCGGGGGGCTGGGCACACTGAAGCTTTCTTT,CAWSAHSRGAGHTEAFF
-,few,TRBV19,TRBJ2-2,TGTGCCAGTAGTATCGGGGGTGCCGGGGAGCTGTTTTTT,CASSIGGAGELFF
-,-,TRBV29-1,TRBJ2-7,TGCAGCGTTGGGCTATCGGACACTCTAAACCCCTACGAGCAGTACTTC,CSVGLSDTLNPYEQYF